Shown below are 18 T cell receptor beta chains from a single sample sequenced in a study of Tregs in tolerant kidney transplant recipients. Only in-frame clones appear in the TCRdb table, and some are missing; sequencing was by immunoSEQ multiplex PCR. Found here are about 240,000 clones, more than 65% of them singletons; the top ten hold roughly 0.67%. Sequenced sample: CD4+ T cells from blood. These receptor sequences come from a human donor in good health.

V and J are TRBV7-9 and TRBJ1-1, with D possibly matching TRBD1 (5 bases). Germline V lookup: CDR1 SEHNR, CDR2 FQNEAQ (reference sequence). The length of the CDR3 is 14 residues. The V gene lost 5 bases and the J gene lost 3 bases, with 13 bases spanning the gap. In DNA, the CDR3 is TGTGCCAGCAGCCTCCAGGGCTACGACACTGAAGCTTTCTTT. It is translated as CASSLQGYDTEAFF.

The V gene is TRBV30, the J gene TRBJ1-5; TRBD1 is a possible D gene (6 bases). This CDR3 has 13 amino acids. The V and J ends lost 5 bases and 3 bases respectively, with 11 bases between them. Germline V CDR1 and CDR2: GTSNPN, SVGIG (reference sequence). CDR3 nucleotides: TGTGCCTGGGCTAACAGGGCCAATCAGCCCCAGCATTTT. Translated, it gives CAWANRANQPQHF. The variable domain in full, completed from reference TRBV30 and TRBJ1-5, reads SQTIHQWPATLVQPVGSPLSLECTVEGTSNPNLYWYRQAAGRGLQLLFYSVGIGQISSEVPQNLSASRPQDRQFILSSKKLLLSDSGFYLCAWANRANQPQHFGDGTRLSIL.

This chain links TRBV5-1 with TRBJ2-1; perhaps TRBD1 as D (6 bases). The V end lost 5 bases, the J end lost 5 bases, and 11 bases lay between the germline ends. The CDR3 has 13 residues. In germline, CDR1 is SGHRS, CDR2 YFSETQ. In nucleotides, the CDR3 is TGCGCCAGCAGTAGGACAGAGGACAATGAGCAGTTCTTC. Translating gives CASSRTEDNEQFF.

This clone was observed once. The rearrangement uses TRBV2 and TRBJ2-7; 9 bases are shared with TRBD1. CDR1 is SNHLY and CDR2 is FYNNEI in the germline V gene. The CDR3 is 14 residues long. V gave up 3 bases and J gave up 1 base; unmatched junction bases: 1. The CDR3 loop is CASSDGTGSYEQYF. In DNA, the CDR3 is TGTGCCAGCAGTGATGGGACAGGGTCCTACGAGCAGTACTTC.

This clone was seen just once. V usage is TRBV30 and J usage is TRBJ1-1; possible D gene TRBD1, 5 bases. Trimming cost V 3 bases and J 5 bases, with 7 bases left between them. Looked up from germline, CDR1 is GTSNPN and CDR2 is SVGIG (reference sequence). This CDR3 is 11 amino acids long. As DNA, the CDR3 is TGTGCCTGGAGCAGGGAAACTGAAGCTTTCTTT. Residues: CAWSRETEAFF. Full variable domain (outside the CDR3, taken from reference TRBV30 and TRBJ1-1): SQTIHQWPATLVQPVGSPLSLECTVEGTSNPNLYWYRQAAGRGLQLLFYSVGIGQISSEVPQNLSASRPQDRQFILSSKKLLLSDSGFYLCAWSRETEAFFGQGTRLTVV.

The chain is built from TRBV4-1 and TRBJ1-1, with D possibly matching TRBD1 (6 bases). V shed 1 base and J shed 4 bases, with 13 bases lying between them. This CDR3 contains 15 residues. Germline-derived CDR1 and CDR2 are MGHRA and YSYEKL. The CDR3 sequence: CASSQGGRGFTEAFF. The CDR3, as DNA: TGCGCCAGCAGCCAAGGGGGCAGGGGTTTCACTGAAGCTTTCTTT.

This chain joins TRBV6-5 and TRBJ1-1, with 8 positions matching TRBD1. CDR1 and CDR2 from the germline V gene are MNHEY and SVGAGI. This CDR3 spans 15 amino acids. The J segment lost 5 bases and the V segment lost 6 bases, leaving 11 bases of the junction unmatched. The CDR3: CASSNPRQGRTEAFF. CDR3 DNA: TGTGCCAGCAGCAATCCTCGACAGGGGAGGACTGAAGCTTTCTTT.

The rearrangement joins TRBV15 to TRBJ1-5; 7 positions match TRBD1. Germline V gives CDR1 LNHNV, CDR2 YYDKDF (reference sequence). The CDR3 length is 17 residues. Trimming at V came to 3 bases and at J to 2 bases, leaving 10 bases not matched to a gene. CDR3 DNA sequence: TGTGCCACCAGCAGCAGATTACAGGGGTGGGGCAATCAGCCCCAGCATTTT. Translation: CATSSRLQGWGNQPQHF.

The rearrangement uses TRBV2 and TRBJ1-5, with no clear D. This CDR3 region has 16 residues. V was clipped by 1 base and J by 3 bases, with 13 bases between them. Germline-derived CDR1 and CDR2 are SNHLY and FYNNEI. As DNA, the CDR3 is TGTGCCAGCAGTGAAGAGGGCCGGGTCGACAATCAGCCCCAGCATTTT. Encoded protein: CASSEEGRVDNQPQHF. The whole variable domain, remainder taken from reference TRBV2 and TRBJ1-5, is EPEVTQTPSHQVTQMGQEVILRCVPISNHLYFYWYRQILGQKVEFLVSFYNNEISEKSEIFDDQFSVERPDGSNFTLKIRSTKLEDSAMYFCASSEEGRVDNQPQHFGDGTRLSIL.

The V gene is TRBV19, the J gene TRBJ2-3; tentative D call: TRBD2 (6 bases). With 3 bases removed from V and 5 bases from J, the gap between germline ends came to 15 bases. The CDR3 is made up of 15 amino acids. Germline V gene sequence: CDR1 LNHDA, CDR2 SQIVND (reference sequence). The CDR3 DNA sequence: TGTGCCAGTAGTATGATGGCTACCGGGGGAGATACGCAGTATTTT. Translating gives CASSMMATGGDTQYF.

The chain employs TRBV15 and TRBJ2-3; no firm D call. Germline values: CDR1 LNHNV, CDR2 YYDKDF (reference sequence). The CDR3 is 14 residues long. Between the trimmed V and J ends, which lost 3 bases and 0 bases, there was a span of 7 bases. The CDR3 sequence is CATSSLRSTDTQYF. For the CDR3, the DNA is TGTGCCACCAGCAGCCTACGCAGCACAGATACGCAGTATTTT.

V is TRBV11-1 and J is TRBJ2-3; D call uncertain. This CDR3 comprises 14 residues. Looked up from germline, CDR1 is SGHAT and CDR2 is FQDESV (reference sequence). V gave up 5 bases and J gave up 2 bases, with 11 bases separating them. CDR3: CASSVDLPTDTQYF. CDR3 DNA: TGTGCCAGCAGCGTAGACTTGCCCACAGATACGCAGTATTTT.

The genes are TRBV2 and TRBJ2-3; maybe TRBD2 (6 bases). Germline CDR1 reads SNHLY; CDR2 reads FYNNEI. V shed 8 bases and J shed 1 base, with 10 bases lying between them. The CDR3 loop spans 13 amino acids. The CDR3 sequence is CASGGQGTDTQYF. The CDR3 nucleotides read TGTGCCAGCGGAGGGCAGGGCACAGATACGCAGTATTTT.

The rearrangement uses TRBV2 and TRBJ1-4; 10 bases map to TRBD1. The length of the CDR3 is 15 residues. CDR1 SNHLY and CDR2 FYNNEI come from the germline V gene. V was pared by 6 bases and J by 6 bases, with 7 bases of the junction left unmatched. The CDR3 spells CASSRRTGGYEKLFF. The DNA of the CDR3 is TGTGCCAGCAGCCGCCGGACAGGGGGTTATGAAAAACTGTTTTTT.

This chain uses TRBV11-1 with TRBJ1-1, with 7 bases that match TRBD1. This CDR3 is 13 amino acids long. Per the germline V gene, CDR1 is SGHAT and CDR2 is FQDESV (reference sequence). V shed 5 bases and J 5 bases; nucleotides not matched to a gene: 5. The CDR3: CASSQTGWTEAFF. The CDR3 DNA sequence: TGTGCCAGCAGCCAGACAGGGTGGACTGAAGCTTTCTTT.

V is TRBV6-4 and J is TRBJ1-1; no clear D. The CDR3 is made up of 14 amino acids. The V and J ends lost 4 bases and 1 base respectively, with 10 bases between them. The V gene's germline CDR1 is MRHNA and CDR2 SNTAGT. The CDR3 DNA is TGTGCCAGCAGTGCCGTCGGTGGGAACACTGAAGCTTTCTTT. It translates to CASSAVGGNTEAFF.

About this clone itself: The sample contains more than one DNA sequence encoding this CDR3. The chain recombines TRBV7-3 with TRBJ2-7; TRBD2 agrees at 8 bases. CDR3 size: 13 residues. From germline, CDR1 is SGHTA and CDR2 FQGTGA. The junction had 1 base not matched to a gene; V was cut back by 2 bases and J by 4 bases. The CDR3 spells CASSLQRGYEQYF. The CDR3 coding sequence is TGTGCCAGCAGCTTACAGCGGGGGTACGAGCAGTACTTC.

The chain couples TRBV7-9 to TRBJ1-1; 7 bases are shared with TRBD1. Germline V lookup: CDR1 SEHNR, CDR2 FQNEAQ (reference sequence). The CDR3 sequence is 14 residues long. Unmatched junction bases numbered 5, after V lost 6 bases and J lost 1 base. CDR3 in amino acids: CASSRQGGNTEAFF. In DNA, the CDR3 is TGTGCCAGCAGTCGGCAGGGGGGGAACACTGAAGCTTTCTTT.